The rows below give T cell receptor beta chains drawn from one sample of a study of T cells in localized non-small cell lung cancer. Profiled with immunoSEQ multiplex PCR; TCRdb holds only in-frame clones, not every one. The data hold approximately 50,000 clones, with 70% to 90% observed a single time. This specimen consisted of PBMCs, obtained before any cancer treatment. These TCRs come from a man between 40 and 75 years old with stage II lung adenocarcinoma. CDR3s include the opening cysteine and the closing phenylalanine or tryptophan. The D gene is left open where the match is weak. Clone size appears in some rows only: once, few, many, or a class for an expanded clone.

D	size	V	J	DNA	CDR3
-	once	TRBV7-2	TRBJ2-3	TGTGCCAGCGGGTTGTACGGAGGGGCAGATACGCAGTATTTT	CASGLYGGADTQYF
-	-	TRBV18	TRBJ1-3	TGTGCCAGCTCACCAGGAAGGGACCCTGGAAACACCATATATTTT	CASSPGRDPGNTIYF
-	-	TRBV5-4	TRBJ2-7	TGTGCCAGCAGCCTTGATCCGGGACGTCGCTCCTACGAGCAGTACTTC	CASSLDPGRRSYEQYF
-	-	TRBV5-4	TRBJ2-2	TGTGCCTACCAACAGGGGAACACCGGGGAGCTGTTTTTT	CAYQQGNTGELFF
-	few	TRBV20-1	TRBJ1-1	TGCAGTGCTCTAAGAGGCACTGAAGCTTTCTTT	CSALRGTEAFF
-	-	TRBV6-1	TRBJ1-5	TGTGCCAGCAGACGGGACTATAGCAATCAGCCCCAGCATTTT	CASRRDYSNQPQHF
-	-	TRBV30	TRBJ1-2	TGTGCCTGGAGCTATGGGGTTAACTATGGCTACACCTTC	CAWSYGVNYGYTF
TRBD1	-	TRBV19	TRBJ2-2	TGTGCCAGTAGTTACCCGGGACAGGGGTCCGGGGAGCTGTTTTTT	CASSYPGQGSGELFF
-	-	TRBV30	TRBJ1-4	TGTGCCTGGAGTTCTCGCTCGGGGGAAAAACTGTTTTTT	CAWSSRSGEKLFF
-	-	TRBV6-5	TRBJ2-5	TGTGCCAGCAGTTACAGCAGGGTCTTGGAGACCCAGTACTTC	CASSYSRVLETQYF
TRBD1	-	TRBV5-1	TRBJ2-2	TGCGCCAGCAGCTTGCTCCAAGGGGCAGGGGGCACCGGGGAGCTGTTTTTT	CASSLLQGAGGTGELFF
-	-	TRBV19	TRBJ2-5	TGTGCCAGTAGTATTTTGGCAGAGCAAGAGACCCAGTACTTC	CASSILAEQETQYF
-	-	TRBV18	TRBJ2-4	TGTGCCAGCTCACCCAAGGCAGAAAACATTCAGTACTTC	CASSPKAENIQYF
-	-	TRBV12-5	TRBJ1-1	TGTGCTAGTGGTTTGCTCCTTGACGGGAGCACTGAAGCTTTCTTT	CASGLLLDGSTEAFF
-	-	TRBV14	TRBJ1-4	TGTGCCAGCAGCCAAGTAGGGGGGATGATTGAAAAACTGTTTTTT	CASSQVGGMIEKLFF
-	-	TRBV7-2	TRBJ2-3	TGTGCCAGCAGCTGGACAGCTGGCGGAGATACGCAGTATTTT	CASSWTAGGDTQYF